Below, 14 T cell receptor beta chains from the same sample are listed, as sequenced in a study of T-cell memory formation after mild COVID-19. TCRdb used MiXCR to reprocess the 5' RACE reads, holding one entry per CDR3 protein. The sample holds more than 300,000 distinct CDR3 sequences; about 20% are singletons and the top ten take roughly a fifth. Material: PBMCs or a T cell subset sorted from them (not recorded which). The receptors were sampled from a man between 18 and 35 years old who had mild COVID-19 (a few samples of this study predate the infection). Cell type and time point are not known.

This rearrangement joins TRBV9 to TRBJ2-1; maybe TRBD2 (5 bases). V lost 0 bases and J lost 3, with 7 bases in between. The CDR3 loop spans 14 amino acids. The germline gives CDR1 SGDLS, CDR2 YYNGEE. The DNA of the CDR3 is TGTGCCAGCAGCGTAGGGGAGCGCTACAATGAGCAGTTCTTC. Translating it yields CASSVGERYNEQFF. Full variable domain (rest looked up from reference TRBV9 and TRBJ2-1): DSGVTQTPKHLITATGQRVTLRCSPRSGDLSVYWYQQSLDQGLQFLIQYYNGEERAKGNILERFSAQQFPDLHSELNLSSLELGDSALYFCASSVGERYNEQFFGPGTRLTVL.

As DNA, the CDR3 is TGTGCCAGCAGTGGCCGGGACAGGAGCAATCAGCCCCAGCATTTT. Translation: CASSGRDRSNQPQHF. This chain connects TRBV5-5 to TRBJ1-5, with 8 bases matching TRBD1. The CDR3 spans 15 residues. CDR1 and CDR2 (germline): SGHKS, YYEKEE (reference sequence). The junction had 5 bases not matched to a gene; V was cut back by 5 bases and J by 1 base.

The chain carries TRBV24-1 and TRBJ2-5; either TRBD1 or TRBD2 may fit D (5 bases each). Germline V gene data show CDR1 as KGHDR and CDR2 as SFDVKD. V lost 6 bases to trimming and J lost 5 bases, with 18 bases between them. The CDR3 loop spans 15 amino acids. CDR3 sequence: CATSTIEGFGETQYF. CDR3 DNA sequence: TGTGCCACCAGTACGATCGAGGGGTTCGGGGAGACCCAGTACTTC.

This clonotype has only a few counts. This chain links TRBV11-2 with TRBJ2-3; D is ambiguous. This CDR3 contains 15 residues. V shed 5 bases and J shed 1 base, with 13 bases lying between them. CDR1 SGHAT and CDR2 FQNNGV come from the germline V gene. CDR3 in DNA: TGTGCCAGCAGCACGGACCCGACGGGCACAGATACGCAGTATTTT. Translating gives CASSTDPTGTDTQYF.

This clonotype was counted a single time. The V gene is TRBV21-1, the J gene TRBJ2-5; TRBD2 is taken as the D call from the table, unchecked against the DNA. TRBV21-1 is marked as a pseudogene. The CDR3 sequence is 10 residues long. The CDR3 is CASNGSGEYF. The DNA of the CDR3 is TGTGCCAGCAATGGGAGCGGAGAGTACTTC.

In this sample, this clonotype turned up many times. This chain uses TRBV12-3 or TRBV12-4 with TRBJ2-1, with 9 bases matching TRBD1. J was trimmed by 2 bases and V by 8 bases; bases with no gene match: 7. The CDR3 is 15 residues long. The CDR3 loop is CASAHWDRAYNEQFF. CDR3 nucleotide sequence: TGTGCCAGCGCACATTGGGACAGGGCCTACAATGAGCAGTTCTTC.

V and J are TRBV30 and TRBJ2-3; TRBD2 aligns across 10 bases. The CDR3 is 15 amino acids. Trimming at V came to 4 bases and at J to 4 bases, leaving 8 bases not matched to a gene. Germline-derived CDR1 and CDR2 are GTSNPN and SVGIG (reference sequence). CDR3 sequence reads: CAWTGASGGADTQYF. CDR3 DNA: TGTGCCTGGACGGGGGCTAGCGGGGGAGCAGATACGCAGTATTTT.

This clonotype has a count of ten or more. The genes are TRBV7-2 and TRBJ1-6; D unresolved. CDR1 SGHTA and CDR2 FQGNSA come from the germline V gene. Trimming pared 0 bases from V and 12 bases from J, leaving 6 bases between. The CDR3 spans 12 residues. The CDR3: CASSLAVLPLHF. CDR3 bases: TGTGCCAGCAGCTTAGCAGTACTACCCCTCCACTTT.

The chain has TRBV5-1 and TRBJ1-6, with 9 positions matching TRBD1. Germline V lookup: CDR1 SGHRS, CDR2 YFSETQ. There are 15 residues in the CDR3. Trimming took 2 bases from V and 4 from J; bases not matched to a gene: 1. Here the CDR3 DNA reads TGCGCCAGCAGCTTCGGACAGGGGTATAATTCACCCCTCCACTTT. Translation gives CASSFGQGYNSPLHF. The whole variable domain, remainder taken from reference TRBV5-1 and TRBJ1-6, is KAGVTQTPRYLIKTRGQQVTLSCSPISGHRSVSWYQQTPGQGLQFLFEYFSETQRNKGNFPGRFSGRQFSNSRSEMNVSTLELGDSALYLCASSFGQGYNSPLHFGNGTRLTVT.

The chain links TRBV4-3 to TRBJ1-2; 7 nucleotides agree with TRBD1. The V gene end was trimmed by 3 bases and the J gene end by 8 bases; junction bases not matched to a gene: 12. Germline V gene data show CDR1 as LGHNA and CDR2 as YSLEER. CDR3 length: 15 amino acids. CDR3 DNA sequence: TGCGCCAGCAGCCAGGAATTAACAGGGGTCCTCGGCTACACCTTC. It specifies CASSQELTGVLGYTF.

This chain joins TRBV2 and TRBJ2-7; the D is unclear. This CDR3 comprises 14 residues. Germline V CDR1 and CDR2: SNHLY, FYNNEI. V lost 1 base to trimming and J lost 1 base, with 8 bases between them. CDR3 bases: TGTGCCAGCAGTGAAGAATTGGGTTCCTACGAGCAGTACGTC. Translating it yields CASSEELGSYEQYV.

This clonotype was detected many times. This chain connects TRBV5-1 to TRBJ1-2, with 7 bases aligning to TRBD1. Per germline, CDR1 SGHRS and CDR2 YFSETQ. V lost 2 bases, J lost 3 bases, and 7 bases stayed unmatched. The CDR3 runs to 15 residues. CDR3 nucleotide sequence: TGCGCCAGCAGCTTACAGGGGACCCTCGACTATGGCTACACCTTC. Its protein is CASSLQGTLDYGYTF.

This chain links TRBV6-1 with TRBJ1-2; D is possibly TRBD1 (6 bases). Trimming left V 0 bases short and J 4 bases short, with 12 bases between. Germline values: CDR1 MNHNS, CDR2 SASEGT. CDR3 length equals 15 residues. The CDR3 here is CASSEAGGAGYGYTF. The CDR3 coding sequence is TGTGCCAGCAGTGAAGCTGGGGGGGCCGGCTATGGCTACACCTTC.

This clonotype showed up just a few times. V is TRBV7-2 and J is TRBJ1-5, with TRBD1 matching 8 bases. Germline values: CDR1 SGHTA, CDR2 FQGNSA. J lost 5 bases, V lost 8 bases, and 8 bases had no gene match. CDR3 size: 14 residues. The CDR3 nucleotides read TGTGCCAGCGGGCCGGGACAGGAATATCAGCCCCAGCATTTT. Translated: CASGPGQEYQPQHF.